The rows below give T cell receptor beta chains drawn from one sample of a study of shared clonotypes between healthy human individuals. Sequencing was performed with immunoSEQ multiplex PCR; in TCRdb, only in-frame clones are kept and a portion is missing. The data show about 980,000 clones, with about three quarters seen just once and around 1.4% held by the top ten. Material for sequencing was memory CD4+ T cells sorted from blood. All receptors derive from a man aged 18-30 years in good health. The CDR3 runs from the conserved cysteine through the conserved F or W. A D gene is named only where the DNA matches it firmly. For some rows the clone size is stated as once, few or many, or as a class when expanded; others skip it.

cdr3_length: 14
clone_size: -
v_call: TRBV5-1
j_call: TRBJ2-7
d_call: -
cdr3_aa: CASSLSAATYEQYF
cdr3_nt: TGCGCCAGCAGCTTGTCCGCGGCCACCTACGAGCAGTACTTC

cdr3_length: 14
clone_size: -
v_call: TRBV10-3
j_call: TRBJ2-7
d_call: -
cdr3_aa: CAISKSDGPYEQYF
cdr3_nt: TGTGCCATCAGTAAATCCGACGGGCCCTACGAGCAGTACTTC

cdr3_length: 15
clone_size: -
v_call: TRBV5-6
j_call: TRBJ1-3
d_call: -
cdr3_aa: CASSPLGGPGNTIYF
cdr3_nt: TGTGCCAGCAGCCCATTAGGGGGGCCGGGAAACACCATATATTTT

cdr3_length: 17
clone_size: -
v_call: TRBV27
j_call: TRBJ1-4
d_call: -
cdr3_aa: CASTRKGAGRENEKLFF
cdr3_nt: TGTGCCAGCACACGAAAGGGAGCAGGACGGGAAAATGAAAAACTGTTTTTT

cdr3_length: 18
clone_size: -
v_call: TRBV11-3
j_call: TRBJ2-3
d_call: TRBD2
cdr3_aa: CASSPGESSGRYADTQYF
cdr3_nt: TGTGCCAGCAGCCCCGGAGAGTCTAGCGGGAGGTACGCAGATACGCAGTATTTT

cdr3_length: 14
clone_size: -
v_call: TRBV5-6
j_call: TRBJ1-1
d_call: -
cdr3_aa: CASSLGLDETEAFF
cdr3_nt: TGTGCCAGCAGCCTAGGACTCGATGAGACTGAAGCTTTCTTT

cdr3_length: 16
clone_size: -
v_call: TRBV9
j_call: TRBJ2-2
d_call: -
cdr3_aa: CASSVGLGTNTGELFF
cdr3_nt: TGTGCCAGCAGCGTAGGTCTGGGGACGAACACCGGGGAGCTGTTTTTT

cdr3_length: 14
clone_size: -
v_call: TRBV18
j_call: TRBJ2-7
d_call: -
cdr3_aa: CASSPPADPYEQYF
cdr3_nt: TGTGCCAGCTCACCACCGGCAGACCCCTACGAGCAGTACTTC

cdr3_length: 16
clone_size: -
v_call: TRBV4-1
j_call: TRBJ2-5
d_call: -
cdr3_aa: CASSPSLTPPQETQYF
cdr3_nt: TGCGCCAGCAGCCCGAGCTTGACTCCACCTCAAGAGACCCAGTACTTC

cdr3_length: 15
clone_size: -
v_call: TRBV6-1
j_call: TRBJ1-2
d_call: TRBD1
cdr3_aa: CASSGGGQGAHGYTF
cdr3_nt: TGTGCCAGCAGTGGCGGAGGACAGGGGGCACATGGCTACACCTTC

cdr3_length: 13
clone_size: -
v_call: TRBV30
j_call: TRBJ1-1
d_call: -
cdr3_aa: CAWSWAGSPETFF
cdr3_nt: TGTGCCTGGAGCTGGGCGGGGTCCCCTGAAACTTTCTTT

cdr3_length: 17
clone_size: -
v_call: TRBV7-2
j_call: TRBJ2-1
d_call: TRBD2
cdr3_aa: CASSPPAGTSGYNEQFF
cdr3_nt: TGTGCCAGCAGCCCGCCCGCCGGGACTAGCGGGTACAATGAGCAGTTCTTC

cdr3_length: 16
clone_size: -
v_call: TRBV6-5
j_call: TRBJ1-2
d_call: TRBD1
cdr3_aa: CASSYGPGGLGYGYTF
cdr3_nt: TGTGCCAGCAGTTACGGCCCAGGGGGATTGGGATATGGCTACACCTTC

cdr3_length: 14
clone_size: -
v_call: TRBV18
j_call: TRBJ2-7
d_call: TRBD1
cdr3_aa: CASSPRTGEKEQYF
cdr3_nt: TGTGCCAGCTCACCCAGAACAGGGGAAAAGGAGCAGTACTTC

cdr3_length: 14
clone_size: -
v_call: TRBV18
j_call: TRBJ2-5
d_call: -
cdr3_aa: CASSPPTRGETQYF
cdr3_nt: TGTGCCAGCTCACCACCGACTCGTGGGGAGACCCAGTACTTC

cdr3_length: 15
clone_size: once
v_call: TRBV11-2
j_call: TRBJ2-5
d_call: -
cdr3_aa: CASSPTFDRQETQYF
cdr3_nt: TGTGCCAGCAGCCCTACCTTCGACAGGCAAGAGACCCAGTACTTC

cdr3_length: 15
clone_size: -
v_call: TRBV5-5
j_call: TRBJ2-3
d_call: TRBD2
cdr3_aa: CASSLSGRGTDTQYF
cdr3_nt: TGTGCCAGCAGCTTGAGCGGGAGGGGGACAGATACGCAGTATTTT

cdr3_length: 16
clone_size: few
v_call: TRBV6-6
j_call: TRBJ2-2
d_call: TRBD2
cdr3_aa: CASSYALAGATGELFF
cdr3_nt: TGTGCCAGCAGTTACGCCTTAGCGGGGGCCACCGGGGAGCTGTTTTTT